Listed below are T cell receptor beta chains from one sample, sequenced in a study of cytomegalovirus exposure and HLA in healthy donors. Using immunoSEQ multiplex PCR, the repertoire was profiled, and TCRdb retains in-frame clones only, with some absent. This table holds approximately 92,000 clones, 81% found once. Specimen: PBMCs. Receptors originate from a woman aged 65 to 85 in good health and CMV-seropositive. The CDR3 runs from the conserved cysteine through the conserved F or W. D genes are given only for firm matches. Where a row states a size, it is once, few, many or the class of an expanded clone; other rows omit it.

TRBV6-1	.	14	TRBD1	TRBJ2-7	CASSALGQGYEQYF	TGTGCCAGCAGTGCATTGGGACAGGGATACGAGCAGTACTTC
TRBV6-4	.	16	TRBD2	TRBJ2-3	CASSDSTSGSTDTQYF	TGTGCCAGCAGTGACTCGACTAGCGGGAGCACAGATACGCAGTATTTT
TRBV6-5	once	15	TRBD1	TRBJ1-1	CASSRGQIKNTEAFF	TGTGCCAGCAGTAGGGGACAGATCAAGAACACTGAAGCTTTCTTT
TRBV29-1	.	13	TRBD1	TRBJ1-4	CSAGTDQNEKLFF	TGCAGCGCAGGGACAGACCAAAATGAAAAACTGTTTTTT
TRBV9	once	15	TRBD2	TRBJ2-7	CASSPSIREGYEQYF	TGTGCCAGCAGCCCTTCCATTCGGGAGGGCTACGAGCAGTACTTC
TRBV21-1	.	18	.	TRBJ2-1	CAKSGRRRYWWSYNEQFF	TGTGCCAAAAGCGGGAGAAGGCGCTACTGGTGGTCCTACAATGAGCAGTTCTTC
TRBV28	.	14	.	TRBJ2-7	CASSLERLSYEQYF	TGTGCCAGCAGTTTAGAGAGACTCTCCTACGAGCAGTACTTC
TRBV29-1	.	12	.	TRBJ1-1	CSVVGGNTEAFF	TGCAGCGTTGTGGGGGGGAACACTGAAGCTTTCTTT
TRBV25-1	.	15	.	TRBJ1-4	CASSEYIAGGEKLFF	TGTGCCAGCAGTGAATATATAGCGGGAGGGGAAAAACTGTTTTTT
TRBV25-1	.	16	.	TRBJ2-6	CASSGAFSSGANVLTF	TGTGCCAGCAGTGGAGCGTTTAGCTCTGGGGCCAACGTCCTGACTTTC
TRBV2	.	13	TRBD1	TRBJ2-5	CASRVWEQGAQYF	TGTGCCAGCAGGGTTTGGGAGCAGGGGGCCCAGTACTTC
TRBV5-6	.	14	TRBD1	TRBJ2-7	CASSLGQGVGEQYF	TGTGCCAGCAGCTTGGGACAGGGGGTCGGCGAGCAGTACTTC
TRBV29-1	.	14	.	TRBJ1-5	CSARWGEENQPQHF	TGCAGCGCAAGGTGGGGGGAAGAAAATCAGCCCCAGCATTTT
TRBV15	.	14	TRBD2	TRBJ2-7	CATSRRLAGDEQYF	TGTGCCACCAGTCGTAGACTAGCGGGAGACGAGCAGTACTTC
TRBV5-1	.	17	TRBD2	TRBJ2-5	CASSLGLAGVSGETQYF	TGCGCCAGCAGCTTGGGGCTAGCGGGAGTGTCTGGGGAGACCCAGTACTTC